The sequence of this T cell receptor (beta chain) was determined in a study of CD8 T cells in ankylosing spondylitis. General study points: In ankylosing spondylitis patients, matched synovial fluid reportedly showed significant enrichment of disease-linked clones. Several of the motif variants were reported before in synovial fluid and blood from reactive arthritis.

For this clonotype: The antigen remains unidentified.

Germline V gene lookup returns CDR1 SGDLS and CDR2 YYNGEE. The CDR3 has 15 residues. The germline V and J ends were trimmed by 4 bases and 1 base, with 15 bases remaining between them. TCRdb recomputed calls from the 5' RACE reads with MiXCR, one row per CDR3 protein. The data show about 42,000 distinct CDR3 sequences, less than 3% seen once. The TCR sequence derives from a male donor with ankylosing spondylitis or in good health (not recorded which). The sample consisted of blood, either unsorted or a sorted T cell fraction (not recorded which). The chain employs TRBV9 and TRBJ2-7, with D uncertain. The CDR3 reads CASSPGNRESYEQYF. CDR3 nucleotide sequence: TGTGCCAGCAGCCCTGGGAACCGAGAGTCCTACGAGCAGTACTTC. Full variable domain (rest looked up from reference TRBV9 and TRBJ2-7): DSGVTQTPKHLITATGQRVTLRCSPRSGDLSVYWYQQSLDQGLQFLIQYYNGEERAKGNILERFSAQQFPDLHSELNLSSLELGDSALYFCASSPGNRESYEQYFGPGTRLTVT.